The 22 T cell receptor beta chains listed next were all sequenced from one sample in a study of blood T cell repertoires in COVID-19. Repertoires were generated with immunoSEQ multiplex PCR, while TCRdb's copy carries only in-frame clones and drops some. The sample yields some 93,000 clones, about nine tenths seen once. Sequences were obtained from peripheral blood. All receptors come from a man aged 50-60 years with acute or convalescent COVID-19.

This chain connects TRBV5-1 to TRBJ1-1, with 9 bases matching TRBD1. With 1 base clipped from V and 6 bases from J, the junction kept 4 bases outside the gene matches. The germline gives CDR1 SGHRS, CDR2 YFSETQ. This CDR3 is 14 amino acids long. The DNA of the CDR3 is TGCGCCAGCAGCTTGTTACAGGGGGCCCCTGAAGCTTTCTTT. Encoded protein: CASSLLQGAPEAFF.

This CDR3 is CASSFKTGGTIYF. CDR3 bases: TGTGCCAGCAGCTTCAAAACAGGGGGAACCATATATTTT. V and J are TRBV7-9 and TRBJ1-3; 8 nucleotides match TRBD1. CDR3 length equals 13 residues. V gave up 3 bases and J gave up 10 bases; unmatched junction bases: 5. Per the germline V gene, CDR1 is SEHNR and CDR2 is FQNEAQ (reference sequence).

The gene calls are TRBV27 and TRBJ2-7; D uncertain. V was cut by 6 bases and J by 2 bases, with 11 bases left in between. There are 13 residues in the CDR3. Per germline, CDR1 MNHEY and CDR2 SMNVEV (reference sequence). CDR3 DNA: TGTGCCAGCAGCCGGTCCACGGCCTACGAGCAGTACTTC. It codes for CASSRSTAYEQYF.

The chain combines TRBV3-1 (or the pseudogene TRBV3-2) with TRBJ1-6; TRBD1 agrees at 7 bases. The CDR3 consists of 14 residues. Looked up from germline, CDR1 is LGHDT and CDR2 is YNNKEL (reference sequence). J gave up 7 bases and V 6 bases, and 6 bases lay outside the gene matches. CDR3 region: CASSRDSPNSPLHF. The CDR3 DNA reads as TGTGCCAGCAGTCGGGACAGCCCCAATTCACCCCTCCACTTT.

The J gene is TRBJ2-5, the V gene TRBV5-1; 10 bases match TRBD2. The CDR3 spans 16 residues. CDR1 and CDR2 (germline): SGHRS, YFSETQ. V lost 0 bases to trimming and J lost 4 bases; unmatched junction nucleotides: 6. CDR3 DNA: TGCGCCAGCAGCTTGGAGGCTAGCGGGAGTGGAGAGACCCAGTACTTC. It is translated as CASSLEASGSGETQYF.

The chain joins TRBV30 to TRBJ1-6; D perhaps matches TRBD1 (6 bases). This CDR3 region has 18 residues. Germline V gives CDR1 GTSNPN, CDR2 SVGIG (reference sequence). V lost 1 base, J lost 10 bases, and 26 bases lay in between. The CDR3 nucleotides are TGTGCCTGGAGTGGCTCCCAGCGGGGGGCGAAGTCTCAGTCACCCCTCCACTTT. Its protein is CAWSGSQRGAKSQSPLHF.

This chain links TRBV4-1 with TRBJ2-5; D might be TRBD2 (5 bases). The germline V and J ends were trimmed by 4 bases and 5 bases, with 11 bases remaining between them. Germline V gene data show CDR1 as MGHRA and CDR2 as YSYEKL. This CDR3 region has 13 residues. The CDR3 sequence is CASSRTPEETQYF. CDR3 DNA: TGCGCCAGCAGCCGGACTCCCGAGGAGACCCAGTACTTC.

This sequence joins TRBV3-1 (or the pseudogene TRBV3-2) and TRBJ2-1, with D unclear. This CDR3 comprises 16 residues. The germline CDR1 and CDR2 sequences are LGHDT and YNNKEL (reference sequence). Trimming stripped 0 bases from V and 0 bases from J, with 9 bases between. CDR3 nucleotides: TGTGCCAGCAGCCAAGATTTTCGCAGCTCCTACAATGAGCAGTTCTTC. Its translation: CASSQDFRSSYNEQFF.

This clone has more than one count but fewer than ten. This sequence joins TRBV7-2 and TRBJ1-1, with D uncertain. Trimming removed 5 bases from V and 4 bases from J, with 8 bases in between. The CDR3 length is 12 residues. Germline V gene lookup returns CDR1 SGHTA and CDR2 FQGNSA. The CDR3 sequence is CASSAHGTEAFF. Here the CDR3 DNA reads TGTGCCAGCAGCGCACATGGCACTGAAGCTTTCTTT.

This clone was seen only a few times. The chain is built from TRBV7-6 and TRBJ2-3, with TRBD2 as a possible D gene (6 bases). Trimming stripped 1 base from V and 4 bases from J, with 15 bases between. This CDR3 is built from 16 residues. Germline-derived CDR1 and CDR2 are SGHVS and FNYEAQ. CDR3 nucleotide sequence: TGTGCCAGCAGCTTAGAGGTTCCCTGGGGGGCAGATACGCAGTATTTT. Translating gives CASSLEVPWGADTQYF.

The chain links TRBV29-1 to TRBJ1-3; D call uncertain. The CDR3 length is 12 residues. Germline-derived CDR1 and CDR2 are SQVTM and ANQGSEA. The ends were cut back, 6 bases at V and 3 bases at J, with 9 bases in the middle. The CDR3 DNA reads TGCAGCGTGACACTGATTGGAAACACCATATATTTT. Translated: CSVTLIGNTIYF.

The chain is built from TRBV15 and TRBJ2-3, with 7 bases that match TRBD2. Germline CDR1 LNHNV, CDR2 YYDKDF (reference sequence). CDR3 size: 16 residues. Unmatched junction bases numbered 16, after V lost 4 bases and J lost 9 bases. The CDR3 DNA reads as TGTGCCACCAGCATGTCTGTAGCGGGTGTTGGTGAAACGCAGTATTTT. It yields the protein CATSMSVAGVGETQYF. Filled out from reference TRBV15 and TRBJ2-3, the complete variable domain reads DAMVIQNPRYQVTQFGKPVTLSCSQTLNHNVMYWYQQKSSQAPKLLFHYYDKDFNNEADTPDNFQSRRPNTSFCFLDIRSPGLGDTAMYLCATSMSVAGVGETQYFGPGTRLTVL.

V and J are TRBV4-1 and TRBJ2-1; TRBD2 is a possible D gene (7 bases). The CDR3 covers 18 residues. Looked up from germline, CDR1 is MGHRA and CDR2 is YSYEKL. Trimming took off 2 bases at V and 2 bases at J, with 19 bases between the two ends. Here the CDR3 reads CASSQKRGGPQPYNEQFF. Written as DNA, the CDR3 is TGCGCCAGCAGCCAAAAAAGGGGGGGCCCCCAACCCTACAATGAGCAGTTCTTC.

The gene calls are TRBV28 and TRBJ1-1; D gene unclear. The CDR3 is 11 residues long. The V and J ends lost 2 bases and 10 bases respectively, with 8 bases between them. Germline V gene data show CDR1 as MDHEN and CDR2 as SYDVKM. In DNA form, the CDR3 reads TGTGCCAGCAGTTTAGGGTCGGGAGCTTTCTTT. Translated, it gives CASSLGSGAFF.

This clone was seen just once. This chain links TRBV12-3 or TRBV12-4 with TRBJ1-2; D possibly corresponds to TRBD1 (5 bases). This CDR3 comprises 11 residues. V was clipped by 7 bases and J by 4 bases, with 7 bases between them. The CDR3 DNA sequence: TGTGCCAGCATGACAGCCTATGGCTACACCTTC. It encodes CASMTAYGYTF.

This sequence joins TRBV10-3 and TRBJ2-3; D possibly corresponds to TRBD2 (5 bases). Per germline, CDR1 ENHRY and CDR2 SYGVKD. The V and J ends lost 7 bases and 2 bases respectively, with 13 bases between them. This CDR3 spans 14 amino acids. The CDR3 reads CAITPGGYTDTQYF. The CDR3 DNA reads TGTGCCATCACCCCCGGCGGGTACACAGATACGCAGTATTTT.

The chain is built from TRBV5-4 and TRBJ2-7, with TRBD2 matching 11 bases. V was clipped by 4 bases and J by 2 bases; unmatched bases: 5. This CDR3 spans 15 amino acids. From germline, CDR1 is SGHNT and CDR2 YYREEE (reference sequence). The CDR3 bases are TGTGCCAGCAGCGGCTCTAGCGGGGGGACCTACGAGCAGTACTTC. Protein product: CASSGSSGGTYEQYF.

V gene TRBV6-1 combines with J gene TRBJ1-2; D is ambiguous. The V gene lost 1 base and the J gene lost 7 bases, with 4 bases spanning the gap. Per germline, CDR1 MNHNS and CDR2 SASEGT. The CDR3 covers 11 residues. CDR3 region: CASSEVVGYTF. CDR3 sequence (DNA): TGTGCCAGCAGTGAAGTAGTTGGCTACACCTTC.

The chain combines TRBV13 with TRBJ2-1; 9 bases align to TRBD1. Germline trimming cut 5 bases from V and 8 bases from J; bases unmatched to any gene: 13. The CDR3 runs to 16 residues. Looked up from germline, CDR1 is PRHDT and CDR2 is FYEKMQ (reference sequence). This chain's CDR3 is CASSQRGQGLVDEQFF. The CDR3 DNA is TGTGCCAGCAGCCAACGGGGACAGGGTTTGGTCGATGAGCAGTTCTTC.

The rearrangement uses TRBV5-1 and TRBJ2-2, with 15 nucleotides matching TRBD2. This CDR3 spans 18 amino acids. The germline gives CDR1 SGHRS, CDR2 YFSETQ. With 3 bases clipped from V and 3 bases from J, the junction kept 6 bases outside the gene matches. In DNA, the CDR3 is TGCGCCAGCAGCTGGACTAGCGGGAGGGCCTCTTACACCGGGGAGCTGTTTTTT. Its protein is CASSWTSGRASYTGELFF. The full variable domain, with the rest looked up from reference TRBV5-1 and TRBJ2-2, is KAGVTQTPRYLIKTRGQQVTLSCSPISGHRSVSWYQQTPGQGLQFLFEYFSETQRNKGNFPGRFSGRQFSNSRSEMNVSTLELGDSALYLCASSWTSGRASYTGELFFGEGSRLTVL.

The J gene is TRBJ1-6, the V gene TRBV15, with D possibly being TRBD1 (6 bases). Trimming removed 4 bases from V and 11 bases from J, with 21 bases in between. Germline lookup yields CDR1 LNHNV and CDR2 YYDKDF (reference sequence). This CDR3 comprises 16 residues. Here the CDR3 reads CATSTTERGGGTPLHF. Here the CDR3 DNA reads TGTGCCACCAGCACCACTGAAAGAGGGGGGGGGACACCCCTCCACTTT.

J is TRBJ2-2 and V is TRBV5-4; 11 nucleotides line up with TRBD1. Per the germline V gene, CDR1 is SGHNT and CDR2 is YYREEE (reference sequence). The V and J ends lost 3 bases and 6 bases, in that order; junction bases with no gene match: 1. The CDR3 contains 14 residues. As DNA, the CDR3 is TGTGCCAGCAGCTGGGGACAGGGGGCCGGGGAGCTGTTTTTT. This codes for CASSWGQGAGELFF.